This entry describes one TCR beta chain. Its antigen is currently unknown. Under 3 months in duration, the ophthalmopathy in affected donors had moderate-to-severe activity, CAS ≥3 and NOSPECS ≥4. PBMCs originated in about 10 ml of fresh peripheral blood. This entry is derived from a study of Graves' ophthalmopathy and Graves' hyperthyroidism. RNA transcripts yielded amplified TCR beta CDR3 regions. In the first round, RT-PCR was carried out with HTBI primers, and a multiplex PCR formed the second round. TCRdb called the multiplex PCR reads again in MiXCR, with one record for every CDR3 protein. The sample contains some 200,000 distinct CDR3 sequences, 25% to 30% of which appear only once. The study, taken as a whole, reports: Blood contained most expanded thyroid clonotypes exceeding 0.001 frequency.

The CDR3 totals 12 residues. Germline V lookup: CDR1 SEHNR, CDR2 FQNEAQ (reference sequence). V was cut by 5 bases and J by 4 bases, with 8 bases left in between. The sample comprised peripheral blood. This rearrangement joins TRBV7-9 to TRBJ1-2; D not resolved. The TCR sequence derives from a man aged 50-60 years with Graves' ophthalmopathy. The CDR3 loop is CASSRATYGYTF. The DNA for the CDR3 is TGTGCCAGCAGCAGGGCGACCTATGGCTACACCTTC. Based on the CDR3 plus reference TRBV7-9 and TRBJ1-2, the full variable domain is DTGVSQNPRHKITKRGQNVTFRCDPISEHNRLYWYRQTLGQGPEFLTYFQNEAQLEKSRLLSDRFSAERPKGSFSTLEIQRTEQGDSAMYLCASSRATYGYTFGSGTRLTVV.